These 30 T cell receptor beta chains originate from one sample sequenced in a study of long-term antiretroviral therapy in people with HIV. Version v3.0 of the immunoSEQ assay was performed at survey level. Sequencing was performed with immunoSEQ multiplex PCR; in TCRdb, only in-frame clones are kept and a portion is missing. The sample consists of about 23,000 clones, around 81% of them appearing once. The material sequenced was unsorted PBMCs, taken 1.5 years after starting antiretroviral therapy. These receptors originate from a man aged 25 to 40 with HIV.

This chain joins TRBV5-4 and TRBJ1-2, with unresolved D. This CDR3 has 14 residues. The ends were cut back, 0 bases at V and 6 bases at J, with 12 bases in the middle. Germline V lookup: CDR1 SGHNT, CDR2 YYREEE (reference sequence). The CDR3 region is CASSLASIGDGYTF. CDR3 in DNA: TGTGCCAGCAGCTTGGCTTCAATCGGGGATGGCTACACCTTC.

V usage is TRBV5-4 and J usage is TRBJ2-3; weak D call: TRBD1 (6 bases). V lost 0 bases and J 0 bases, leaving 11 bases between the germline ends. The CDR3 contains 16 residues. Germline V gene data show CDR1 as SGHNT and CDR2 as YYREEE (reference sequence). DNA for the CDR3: TGTGCCAGCAGCTTGGTCGTCGGACAGAGCACAGATACGCAGTATTTT. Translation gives CASSLVVGQSTDTQYF.

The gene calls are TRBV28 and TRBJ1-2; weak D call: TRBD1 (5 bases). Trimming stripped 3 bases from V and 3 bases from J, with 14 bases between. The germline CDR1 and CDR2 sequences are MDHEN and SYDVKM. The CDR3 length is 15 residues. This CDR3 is CASSFSGLGDYGYTF. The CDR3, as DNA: TGTGCCAGCAGTTTCAGCGGACTAGGGGACTATGGCTACACCTTC.

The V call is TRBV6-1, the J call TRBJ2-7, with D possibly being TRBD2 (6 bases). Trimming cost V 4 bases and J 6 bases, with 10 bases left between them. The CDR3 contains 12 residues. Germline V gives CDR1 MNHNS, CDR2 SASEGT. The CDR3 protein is CASSVPGVEQYF. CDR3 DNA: TGTGCCAGCAGTGTCCCGGGGGTCGAGCAGTACTTC.

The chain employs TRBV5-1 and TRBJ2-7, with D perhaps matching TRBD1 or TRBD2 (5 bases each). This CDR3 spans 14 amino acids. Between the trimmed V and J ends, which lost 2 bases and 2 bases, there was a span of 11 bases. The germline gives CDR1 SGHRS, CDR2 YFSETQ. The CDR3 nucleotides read TGCGCCAGCAGCTTCAGGGACGGACCCTACGAGCAGTACTTC. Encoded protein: CASSFRDGPYEQYF.

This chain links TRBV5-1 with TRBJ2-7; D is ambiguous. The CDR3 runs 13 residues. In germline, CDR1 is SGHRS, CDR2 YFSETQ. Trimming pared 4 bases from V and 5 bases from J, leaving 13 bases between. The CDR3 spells CASSPQALDEQYF. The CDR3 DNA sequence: TGCGCCAGCAGCCCCCAGGCCTTGGACGAGCAGTACTTC.

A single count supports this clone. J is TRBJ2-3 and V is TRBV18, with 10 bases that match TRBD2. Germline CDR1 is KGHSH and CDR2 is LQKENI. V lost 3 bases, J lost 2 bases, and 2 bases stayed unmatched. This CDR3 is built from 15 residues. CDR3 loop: CASSPLAGDTDTQYF. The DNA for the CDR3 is TGTGCCAGCTCACCCCTAGCGGGGGACACAGATACGCAGTATTTT.

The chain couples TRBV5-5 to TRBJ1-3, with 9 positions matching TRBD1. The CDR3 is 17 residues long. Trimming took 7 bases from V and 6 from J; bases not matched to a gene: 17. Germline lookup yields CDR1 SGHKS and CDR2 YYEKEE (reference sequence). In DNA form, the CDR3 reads TGTGCCAGCGGACCACCTTTTGGAACAGGGGGCCTAAACACCATATATTTT. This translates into CASGPPFGTGGLNTIYF.

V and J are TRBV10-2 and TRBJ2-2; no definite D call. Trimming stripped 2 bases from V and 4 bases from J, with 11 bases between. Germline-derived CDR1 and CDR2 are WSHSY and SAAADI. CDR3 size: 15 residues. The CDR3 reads CASSEPEVVTGELFF. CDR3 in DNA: TGCGCCAGCAGTGAGCCGGAAGTAGTCACCGGGGAGCTGTTTTTT.

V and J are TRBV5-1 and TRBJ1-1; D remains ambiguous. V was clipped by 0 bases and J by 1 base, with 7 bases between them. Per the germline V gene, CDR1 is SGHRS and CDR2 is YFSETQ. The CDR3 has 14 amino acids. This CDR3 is CASSLDPANTEAFF. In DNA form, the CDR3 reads TGCGCCAGCAGCTTGGATCCCGCGAACACTGAAGCTTTCTTT.

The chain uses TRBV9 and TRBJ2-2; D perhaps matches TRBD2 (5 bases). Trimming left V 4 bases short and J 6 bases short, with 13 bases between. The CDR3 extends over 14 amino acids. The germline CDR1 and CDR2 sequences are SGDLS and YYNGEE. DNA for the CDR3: TGTGCCAGCAGCTTTAGCGTCCTTTCCGGGGAGCTGTTTTTT. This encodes CASSFSVLSGELFF.

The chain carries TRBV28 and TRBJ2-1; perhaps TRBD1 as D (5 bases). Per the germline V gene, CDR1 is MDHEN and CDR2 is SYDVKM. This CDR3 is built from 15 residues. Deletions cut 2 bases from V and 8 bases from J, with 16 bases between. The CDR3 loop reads CASSLSQGRVDEQFF. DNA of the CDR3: TGTGCCAGCAGTTTAAGTCAGGGCCGGGTTGATGAGCAGTTCTTC.

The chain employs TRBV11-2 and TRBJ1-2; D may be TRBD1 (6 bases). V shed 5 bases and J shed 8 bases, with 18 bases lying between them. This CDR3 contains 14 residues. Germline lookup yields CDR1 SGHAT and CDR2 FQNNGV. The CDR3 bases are TGTGCCAGCAGCAGCCGACTCACAGGGTCCGGCTACACCTTC. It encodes CASSSRLTGSGYTF.

The CDR3 nucleotides are TGTGCCAGCAGCACCCCAGGGGCCGAGACCCAGTACTTC. Amino acids: CASSTPGAETQYF. This sequence joins TRBV5-4 and TRBJ2-5; tentatively, D is TRBD1 (6 bases). Deletions cut 4 bases from V and 5 bases from J, with 12 bases between. This CDR3 contains 13 residues. Germline CDR1 and CDR2: SGHNT and YYREEE (reference sequence).

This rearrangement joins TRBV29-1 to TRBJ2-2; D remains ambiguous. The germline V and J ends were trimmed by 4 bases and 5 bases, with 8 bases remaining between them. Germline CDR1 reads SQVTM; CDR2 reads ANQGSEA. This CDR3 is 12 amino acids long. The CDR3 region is CSVVKGTGELFF. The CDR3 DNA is TGCAGCGTTGTCAAAGGGACCGGGGAGCTGTTTTTT.

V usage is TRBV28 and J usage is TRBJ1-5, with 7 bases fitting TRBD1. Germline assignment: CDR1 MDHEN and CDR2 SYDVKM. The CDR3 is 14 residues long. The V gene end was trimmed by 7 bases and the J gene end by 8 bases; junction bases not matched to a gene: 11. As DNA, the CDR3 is TGTGCCAGCACCCATTACAGGGGAGAAGAGCCCCAGCATTTT. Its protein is CASTHYRGEEPQHF.

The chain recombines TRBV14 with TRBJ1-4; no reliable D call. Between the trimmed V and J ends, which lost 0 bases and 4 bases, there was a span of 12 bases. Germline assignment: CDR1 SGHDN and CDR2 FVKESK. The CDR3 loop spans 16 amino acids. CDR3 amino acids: CASSQDAGIINEKLFF. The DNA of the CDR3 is TGTGCCAGCAGCCAAGACGCAGGAATCATTAATGAAAAACTGTTTTTT.

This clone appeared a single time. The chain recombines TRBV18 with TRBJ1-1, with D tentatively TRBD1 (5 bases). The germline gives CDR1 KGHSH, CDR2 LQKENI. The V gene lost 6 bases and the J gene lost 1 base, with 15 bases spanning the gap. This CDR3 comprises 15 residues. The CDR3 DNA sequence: TGTGCCAGCTCCCTCTCCGTTAGGGGGAACACTGAAGCTTTCTTT. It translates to CASSLSVRGNTEAFF.

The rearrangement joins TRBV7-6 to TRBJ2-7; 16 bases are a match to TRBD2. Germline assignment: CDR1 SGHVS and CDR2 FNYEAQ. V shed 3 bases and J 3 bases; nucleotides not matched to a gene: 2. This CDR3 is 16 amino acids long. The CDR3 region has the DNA TGTGCCAGCAGCTTGGGGACTAGCGGGGGGGACTACGAGCAGTACTTC. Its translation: CASSLGTSGGDYEQYF.

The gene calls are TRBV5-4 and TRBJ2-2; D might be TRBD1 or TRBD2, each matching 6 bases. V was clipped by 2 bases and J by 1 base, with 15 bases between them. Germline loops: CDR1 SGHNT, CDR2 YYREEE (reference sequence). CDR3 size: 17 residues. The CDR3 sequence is CASSFPTGGGNTGELFF. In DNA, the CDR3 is TGTGCCAGCAGCTTTCCTACAGGAGGGGGGAACACCGGGGAGCTGTTTTTT. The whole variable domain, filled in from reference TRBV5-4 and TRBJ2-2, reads ETGVTQSPTHLIKTRGQQVTLRCSSQSGHNTVSWYQQALGQGPQFIFQYYREEENGRGNFPPRFSGLQFPNYSSELNVNALELDDSALYLCASSFPTGGGNTGELFFGEGSRLTVL.

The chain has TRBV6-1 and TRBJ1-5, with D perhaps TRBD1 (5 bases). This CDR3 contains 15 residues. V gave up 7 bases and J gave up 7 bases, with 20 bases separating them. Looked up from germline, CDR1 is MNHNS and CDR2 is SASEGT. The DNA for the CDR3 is TGTGCCAGCAAGGGGCAGGCTCTCTCAGGGCAGCCCCAGCATTTT. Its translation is CASKGQALSGQPQHF.

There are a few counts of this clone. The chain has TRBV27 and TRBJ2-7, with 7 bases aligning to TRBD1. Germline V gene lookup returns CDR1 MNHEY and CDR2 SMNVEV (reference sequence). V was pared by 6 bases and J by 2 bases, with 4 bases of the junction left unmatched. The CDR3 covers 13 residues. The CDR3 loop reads CASSLGQTYEQYF. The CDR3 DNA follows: TGTGCCAGCAGCCTGGGACAGACCTACGAGCAGTACTTC.

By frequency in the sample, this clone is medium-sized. The chain's CDR3 is CSVILGTGTYEQYF. The CDR3 bases are TGCAGCGTGATTCTCGGGACAGGGACTTACGAGCAGTACTTC. The rearrangement links TRBV29-1 to TRBJ2-7; TRBD1 aligns across 9 bases. The V and J ends lost 6 bases and 4 bases, in that order; junction bases with no gene match: 10. The germline V gene has CDR1 SQVTM and CDR2 ANQGSEA. CDR3 length: 14 residues.

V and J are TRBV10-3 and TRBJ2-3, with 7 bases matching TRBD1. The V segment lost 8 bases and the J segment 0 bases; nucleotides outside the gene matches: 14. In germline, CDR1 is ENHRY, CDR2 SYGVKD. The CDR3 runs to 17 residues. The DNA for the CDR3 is TGTGCCATCTCTCGGGGACAGCAGCCGACTAGCACAGATACGCAGTATTTT. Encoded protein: CAISRGQQPTSTDTQYF.

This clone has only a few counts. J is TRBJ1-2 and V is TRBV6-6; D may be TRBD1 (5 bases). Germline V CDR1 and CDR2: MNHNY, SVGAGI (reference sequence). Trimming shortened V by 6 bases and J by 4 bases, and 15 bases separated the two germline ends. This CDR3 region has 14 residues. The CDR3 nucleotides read TGTGCCAGCAGCTCTGTGGGGGGGTCCTATGGCTACACCTTC. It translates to CASSSVGGSYGYTF.

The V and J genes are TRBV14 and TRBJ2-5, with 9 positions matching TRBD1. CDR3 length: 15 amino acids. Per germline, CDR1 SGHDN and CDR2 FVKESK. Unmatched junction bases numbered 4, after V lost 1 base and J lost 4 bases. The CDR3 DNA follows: TGTGCCAGCAGCCAAGGCTACAGGGGGCTAGAGACCCAGTACTTC. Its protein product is CASSQGYRGLETQYF.

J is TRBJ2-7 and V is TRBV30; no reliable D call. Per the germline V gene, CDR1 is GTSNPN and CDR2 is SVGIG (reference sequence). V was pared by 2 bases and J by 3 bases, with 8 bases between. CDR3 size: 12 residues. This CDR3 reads CAWSPAYYEQYF. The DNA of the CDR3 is TGTGCCTGGAGTCCCGCCTACTACGAGCAGTACTTC.

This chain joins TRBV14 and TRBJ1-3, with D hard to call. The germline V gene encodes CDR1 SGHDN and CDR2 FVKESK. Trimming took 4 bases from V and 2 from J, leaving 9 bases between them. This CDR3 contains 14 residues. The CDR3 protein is CASSPNSAGNTIYF. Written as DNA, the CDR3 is TGTGCCAGCAGCCCTAACAGCGCTGGAAACACCATATATTTT.

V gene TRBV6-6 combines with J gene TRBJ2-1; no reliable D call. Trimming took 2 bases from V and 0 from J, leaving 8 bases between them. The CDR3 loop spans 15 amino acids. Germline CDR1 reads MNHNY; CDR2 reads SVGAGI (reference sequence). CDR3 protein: CASSYGTSSYNEQFF. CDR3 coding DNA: TGTGCCAGCAGTTACGGAACCAGCTCCTACAATGAGCAGTTCTTC.

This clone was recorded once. The CDR3 DNA sequence: TGCGCCAGCAGTCAAAAAAGCCCGGGACAGGGAGAGACCCAGTACTTC. Its translation is CASSQKSPGQGETQYF. The rearrangement uses TRBV23-1 and TRBJ2-5, with 9 bases fitting TRBD1. TRBV23-1 is classed as an ORF, of uncertain function. Losses at the gene ends were 2 bases for V and 4 bases for J; bases not matched to a gene: 8. The CDR3 totals 16 residues.